This TCR beta chain was identified in a study of Ad26.COV2.S vaccination and SARS-CoV-2 variants. The wider study: Into the muscle, Ad26.COV2.S was dosed once or twice, 56 days apart.

Sequencing used immunoSEQ multiplex PCR; TCRdb keeps in-frame clones, though not all of them. The table shows roughly 500,000 clones, with roughly 85% occurring only once. As to this clone: Its antigen is as yet unknown.

The germline gives CDR1 LNHNV, CDR2 YYDKDF (reference sequence). The CDR3 length is 16 residues. After removal of 6 bases from V and 7 bases from J, the junction contained 15 bases not matched to a gene. Treatment of the sample: 15 to 20 received Ad26.COV2.S at low or high dose, single or two shots; 5 received placebo; per-sample allocation not given. Following the first vaccine or placebo injection, samples were taken on day 63. Vaccination used an Ad26 vector expressing Wuhan-strain SARS-CoV-2 spike. Study conclusions and caveats: Measures of TCR breadth and depth may have fallen short of total T cell responses. People given the vaccine had a wider spike-specific TCR breadth than placebo recipients did.

The TCR sequence derives from a person between 18 and 60 years old who received the Ad26.COV2.S COVID-19 vaccine or a placebo. The chain recombines TRBV15 with TRBJ2-1; 7 bases are a match to TRBD2. The sequencing here drew on peripheral blood, taken in a trial of Ad26.COV2.S vaccine versus placebo. CDR3 loop: CATSDSGLPRENEQFF. CDR3 sequence (DNA): TGTGCCACCAGTGACTCGGGACTACCTCGGGAGAATGAGCAGTTCTTC.